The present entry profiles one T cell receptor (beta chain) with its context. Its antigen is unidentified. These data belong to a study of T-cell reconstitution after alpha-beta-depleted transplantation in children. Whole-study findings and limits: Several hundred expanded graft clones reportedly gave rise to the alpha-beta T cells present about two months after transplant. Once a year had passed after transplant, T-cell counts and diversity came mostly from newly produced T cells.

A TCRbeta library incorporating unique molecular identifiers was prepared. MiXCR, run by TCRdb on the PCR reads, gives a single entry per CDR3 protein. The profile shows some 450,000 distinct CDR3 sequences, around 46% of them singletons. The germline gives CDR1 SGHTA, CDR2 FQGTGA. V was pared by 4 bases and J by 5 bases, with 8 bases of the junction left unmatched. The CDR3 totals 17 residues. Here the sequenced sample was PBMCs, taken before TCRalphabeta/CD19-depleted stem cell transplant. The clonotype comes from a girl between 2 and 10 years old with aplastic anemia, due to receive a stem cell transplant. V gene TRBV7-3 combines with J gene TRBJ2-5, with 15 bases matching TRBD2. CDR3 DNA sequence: TGTGCCAGCAGCTCAAATGGACTAGCGGGAGGGAGGGAGACCCAGTACTTC. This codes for CASSSNGLAGGRETQYF.